This T cell receptor beta chain was sequenced for a study of blood T cell repertoires in COVID-19. The CDR3 has 13 residues. Germline V gives CDR1 WSHSY, CDR2 SAAADI. The J segment lost 5 bases and the V segment lost 9 bases, leaving 7 bases of the junction unmatched. This clone was observed a handful of times. In the authors' workflow: Estimation of nucleated cell counts relied on the amplification of reference gene primers. Method: immunoSEQ multiplex PCR; TCRdb's copy keeps in-frame clones and lacks some. V, J and clone size are those of that table, while D and trimming were read from the DNA. The table records under 50,000 clones, 89% of them present only once.

J is TRBJ1-5 and V is TRBV10-2, with 7 bases lining up with TRBD1. The receptor's source is a man between 65 and 80 years old with active COVID-19. The material sequenced was peripheral blood. The CDR3 DNA sequence: TGCGCCAGTACGGACAGGAGCTATCAGCCCCAGCATTTT. It is translated as CASTDRSYQPQHF.